Detailed here is one T cell receptor (beta chain). Its antigen is unknown. Nothing much larger sits one base from this clone, and base qualities are not available. The receptor library was made with RACE. The listed sequencing device is NextSeq 500. During library preparation, unique molecular identifiers were attached to individual cDNA molecules so that TCRs could be counted quantitatively and reproducibly. Both TCR alpha and TCR beta chains were sequenced from each blood RNA sample. The authors' pipeline ran thus. A median of about 89,000 TCRs per sample was observed, with a range of roughly 23,224 to 700,000. The Decombinator software suite was used to annotate the V, J and CDR3 of the TCR reads. Every sample was subsampled to the same number of TCRs (28,000) for the PS versus PT1 abundance plots. Expanded TCRs were defined as absent before sensitization and observed at least eight times at the 2-week time point. The public sequencing data were trimmed at Q25 with fastp and processed into clonotypes with MiXCR by TCRdb, which kept only in-frame beta chains. Every distinct CDR3 protein forms one entry, paired with its most common genes and DNA. In this record, the V and J calls reflect TCRdb's handling and not the investigators' own analysis. The sample includes 300,000 to 350,000 distinct CDR3 sequences, with approximately 6.3% observed a single time. The biggest ten clones account for 8.4% of the sample.

This specimen belongs to a study of human T cells and chemical hapten exposure (dated by TCRdb to 2020 to 2022). Background on the whole study: For sensitization, 2% DPC in acetone was applied to a roughly 2 cm by roughly 2 cm area of upper inner arm skin. Patients additionally received weekly therapeutic DPC doses to the scalp throughout the approximately 25-week study period. Patch testing was performed on the upper back with Finn chambers containing 0.01% DPC, and the patch tests were scored after 6 days according to International Contact Dermatitis Research Group standards. The mostly female patient cohort included alopecia areata with under or over 50% scalp involvement, alopecia totalis and alopecia universalis. Libraries were pooled for sequencing, and variation in per-sample TCR yields was attributed mainly to small differences in library volumes within the pool. In alopecia patients, the study followed how the peripheral blood TCR repertoire changed in vivo over primary and secondary sensitization to diphenylcyclopropenone (DPC), a hapten. Patient blood was sampled pre-sensitization (week 0) and at 2, 6 and about 24 weeks after DPC sensitization. Nearly 30 alopecia patients gave blood for TCR sequencing at one to four time points (pre-sensitization, 2, 6 and 24 weeks). Points the paper makes about the study in general: Repeated subsampling changed both the strength of the expansion versus patch-test correlation and the threshold at which the correlation became significant. Expanded TCRs formed significantly more large CDR3 similarity clusters than pre-sensitization or healthy control sets, consistent with antigen-driven responses. Patch test score was positively correlated with the number of PT1 expanded TCRs, with significance at thresholds 8, 16 and 32 but not at 4. Alopecia, a presumed autoimmune disease, was present in all patients, so the immune response of the patients might differ from that of healthy individuals. DPC sensitization did not change how many TCRs were above 1 in 1000 frequency, and no evidence was found of alterations in global repertoire structure.

According to the study, the label for this sample's time point signals: patch test 1, 2 weeks after DPC sensitization. Interpreted using the paper, the treatment or condition label stands for: therapeutic diphenylcyclopropenone sensitization with weekly scalp DPC. Blood at each patch-test visit was drawn before the patch test was applied. Patients were considered eligible if aged 18 to 70, diagnosed with alopecia and deemed suitable for DPC therapy, and patients were excluded if pregnant. Total RNA was extracted from unfractionated whole blood collected in Tempus Blood RNA tubes. V sheds 4 bases and J sheds 1 base, leaving 8 bases between their ends. Inclusive of the bounding cysteine and phenylalanine, the CDR3 is 13 residues long. This entry keeps only the CDR3 DNA: 39 bases, framed from base 1. The germline V gene supplies CDR1 MDHEN and CDR2 SYDVKM.

Sample: whole blood, taken in connection with sensitization to the hapten diphenylcyclopropenone (DPC). The sequence derives from a woman between 18 and 30 years old with alopecia areata. Some clones in this sample may be carry-over from other donors' samples. Recombination linked TRBV28 to TRBJ2-7; 6 matching bases give a weak D call of TRBD1. The DNA is TGTGCCAGCAGTTGGCAGGGGTCCTACGAGCAGTACTTC. Translated, this is CASSWQGSYEQYF.